This T cell receptor beta chain was captured in a study of blood T cell repertoires in COVID-19. Background on the study: Specimens from acute and convalescent COVID-19 originated in the United States, Italy and Spain.

Participant age was roughly 18 to 90 years, and participants resided in roughly 25 US areas. Clinical history reported by participants formed the basis on which cohorts were assigned. Here immunoSEQ multiplex PCR was the method, and the copy in TCRdb shows in-frame clones only, minus some. The data hold approximately 130,000 clones, with 80% to 90% observed a single time. CDR1 is LGHDT and CDR2 is YNNKEL in the germline V gene (reference sequence). V was trimmed by 4 bases and J by 2 bases, leaving 12 bases between them. The CDR3 covers 14 residues. This receptor was taken from a woman between 50 and 59 years old who had recovered from COVID-19. Sequenced material: PBMCs or T cells enriched from blood (not recorded which). The genes are TRBV3-1 (or the pseudogene TRBV3-2) and TRBJ2-7; D is perhaps TRBD1 (7 bases). Here the CDR3 reads CASSLSGGPYEQYF. For the CDR3, the DNA is TGTGCCAGCAGCCTTTCAGGGGGGCCCTACGAGCAGTACTTC.